The T cell receptor (beta chain) described here comes from a study of cytomegalovirus exposure and HLA in healthy donors. The germline gives CDR1 SGDLS, CDR2 YYNGEE. The length of the CDR3 is 15 residues. V was trimmed by 2 bases and J by 0 bases, leaving 9 bases between them. The PCR contained 60 Vbeta and 13 Jbeta primers. Assay: immunoSEQ multiplex PCR; the TCRdb copy retains only in-frame clones and omits some. The table lists 150,000 to 250,000 clones. Details on this clone: Different DNA sequences within this sample yield the same CDR3.

The chain employs TRBV9 and TRBJ1-5, with no clear D. This receptor was obtained from a boy aged 10-17 years in good health and CMV-seronegative. The sample consisted of PBMCs. CDR3 sequence reads: CASSVGGSSNQPQHF. The DNA for the CDR3 is TGTGCCAGCAGCGTCGGAGGGTCTAGCAATCAGCCCCAGCATTTT.